This T cell receptor beta chain was observed in a study of blood T cell repertoires in COVID-19. Study details: The United States, Italy and Spain provided the acute and convalescent COVID-19 samples.

This table comes from immunoSEQ multiplex PCR, and its TCRdb copy is limited to in-frame clones, with some not included. The table has 130,000 to 150,000 clones, roughly 85% seen once; the top ten hold more than 2%. The V and J ends lost 4 bases and 2 bases, in that order; junction bases with no gene match: 5. The germline V gene encodes CDR1 SGHRS and CDR2 YFSETQ. This CDR3 is 14 amino acids long. The chain combines TRBV5-1 with TRBJ2-5; 7 positions match TRBD1. This sequence was found in a human donor with acute or convalescent COVID-19. The donor label of this sample is uncertain. The sequencing input was peripheral blood. CDR3 protein: CASSRGTVQETQYF. CDR3 coding DNA: TGCGCCAGCAGCAGAGGGACAGTACAAGAGACCCAGTACTTC. Full variable domain (rest looked up from reference TRBV5-1 and TRBJ2-5): KAGVTQTPRYLIKTRGQQVTLSCSPISGHRSVSWYQQTPGQGLQFLFEYFSETQRNKGNFPGRFSGRQFSNSRSEMNVSTLELGDSALYLCASSRGTVQETQYFGPGTRLLVL.